The rows below give T cell receptor beta chains drawn from one sample of a study of CD8 T cells in Susac syndrome. TCRdb redid the calling of the immunoSEQ multiplex PCR reads with MiXCR, one entry per CDR3 protein. The profile shows fewer than 140,000 distinct CDR3 sequences, around 94% of them singletons. What was sequenced was CD8+ T cells from PBMCs. These receptors all come from a human donor with Susac syndrome. CDR3s include the opening cysteine and the closing phenylalanine or tryptophan. D genes are given only for firm matches. Clone size is not always given. Where it is, it says once, few, many or a class for expanded clones.

>NA|10|TRBJ2-1|NA|TRBV24-1
CATGSDEQFF
TGTGCCACCGGGAGCGATGAGCAGTTCTTC
>TRBD1|14|TRBJ1-6|NA|TRBV5-1
CASSVDRDFSPLHF
TGCGCCAGCAGCGTGGACAGGGATTTTTCACCCCTCCACTTT
>NA|13|TRBJ2-5|NA|TRBV6-6
CASSYGLAETQYF
TGTGCCAGCAGTTACGGCCTAGCAGAGACCCAGTACTTC
>NA|15|TRBJ1-2|once|TRBV4-1
CASSQDQGQGYGYTF
TGCGCCAGCAGCCAAGACCAGGGCCAGGGCTATGGCTACACCTTC
>TRBD1|15|TRBJ2-5|NA|TRBV27
CASSLSARGRETQYF
TGTGCCAGCAGTTTATCGGCCAGGGGGAGAGAGACCCAGTACTTC
>NA|15|TRBJ1-5|NA|TRBV7-9
CASSLQGLGNQPQHF
TGTGCCAGCAGCTTACAGGGGCTAGGCAATCAGCCCCAGCATTTT
>NA|14|TRBJ1-5|NA|TRBV2
CASSVRTGNQPQHF
TGTGCCAGCAGTGTCCGTACAGGGAATCAGCCCCAGCATTTT
>NA|16|TRBJ2-5|NA|TRBV20-1
CSARPRLLAYGETQYF
TGCAGTGCTAGGCCCCGGCTGTTAGCGTATGGAGAGACCCAGTACTTC
>NA|12|TRBJ1-2|once|TRBV9
CASSGNTEGYTF
TGTGCCAGCAGCGGGAATACGGAGGGCTACACCTTC
>NA|15|TRBJ1-4|NA|TRBV20-1
CSARPPSATNEKLFF
TGCAGTGCTAGGCCACCCAGTGCAACTAATGAAAAACTGTTTTTT
>NA|13|TRBJ2-7|NA|TRBV7-8
CASSLGPGAEQYF
TGTGCCAGCAGCTTAGGACCAGGGGCCGAGCAGTACTTC
>NA|14|TRBJ2-3|few|TRBV2
CASRGGSPTDTQYF
TGTGCCAGCAGGGGAGGCAGCCCCACAGATACGCAGTATTTT
>NA|13|TRBJ2-1|NA|TRBV3-1
CASSQGGNNEQFF
TGTGCCAGCAGCCAAGGCGGCAACAATGAGCAGTTCTTC
>TRBD1|15|TRBJ2-7|NA|TRBV7-2
CASSLALGQGYEQYF
TGTGCCAGCAGCTTAGCCCTGGGACAGGGCTACGAGCAGTACTTC
>NA|15|TRBJ1-2|NA|TRBV13
CASSWGAGGGYGYTF
TGTGCCAGCAGCTGGGGAGCGGGGGGCGGCTATGGCTACACCTTC
>NA|15|TRBJ2-7|NA|TRBV14
CASSQGSSAAYEQYF
TGTGCCAGCAGCCAAGGGTCGTCCGCCGCCTACGAGCAGTACTTC
>NA|13|TRBJ2-3|NA|TRBV25-1
CASSRSGTDTQYF
TGTGCCAGCAGCCGAAGCGGAACAGATACGCAGTATTTT
>NA|11|TRBJ2-1|NA|TRBV7-9
CASSQRNEQFF
TGTGCCAGCAGCCAAAGAAATGAGCAGTTCTTC
>NA|16|TRBJ2-7|NA|TRBV3-1
CASSQDIGHPRYEQYF
TGTGCCAGCAGCCAAGATATCGGACACCCCCGCTACGAGCAGTACTTC
>TRBD1|17|TRBJ1-5|NA|TRBV7-8
CASSPSRGQFGNQPQHF
TGTGCCAGCAGCCCATCCAGGGGACAGTTCGGGAATCAGCCCCAGCATTTT
>NA|16|TRBJ2-5|NA|TRBV7-3
CASSNAGGGDQETQYF
TGTGCCAGCAGCAACGCCGGAGGGGGGGACCAAGAGACCCAGTACTTC
>NA|16|TRBJ2-2|NA|TRBV7-7
CASSPFLGENTGELFF
TGTGCCAGCAGCCCTTTCTTGGGAGAAAACACCGGGGAGCTGTTTTTT
>TRBD1|14|TRBJ1-4|NA|TRBV9
CASSPQGAPEKLFF
TGTGCCAGCAGTCCGCAGGGGGCGCCTGAAAAACTGTTTTTT
>NA|16|TRBJ1-1|NA|TRBV20-1
CSAKETASASDTEAFF
TGCAGTGCAAAGGAGACAGCCTCAGCTTCGGACACTGAAGCTTTCTTT
>NA|16|TRBJ2-1|NA|TRBV9
CASSVGGHGGNNEQFF
TGTGCCAGCAGCGTAGGGGGGCATGGGGGAAACAATGAGCAGTTCTTC
>NA|16|TRBJ2-1|NA|TRBV4-3
CASSQQPGGADNEQFF
TGCGCCAGCAGCCAACAACCAGGGGGGGCAGACAATGAGCAGTTCTTC
>NA|14|TRBJ2-5|NA|TRBV9
CASSAGLGAGTQYF
TGTGCCAGCAGCGCAGGGCTGGGTGCGGGGACCCAGTACTTC
>NA|16|TRBJ1-6|NA|TRBV2
CASIRAESSYNSPLHF
TGTGCCAGCATCCGGGCAGAGAGCTCCTATAATTCACCCCTCCACTTT
>TRBD2|15|TRBJ2-1|NA|TRBV7-9
CASRRTARGGLEQFF
TGTGCCAGCAGACGCACGGCGCGGGGGGGCCTTGAGCAGTTCTTC
>TRBD1|13|TRBJ1-2|NA|TRBV5-4
CASSADRAFDYTF
TGTGCCAGCAGCGCTGACAGGGCCTTCGACTACACCTTC
>NA|14|TRBJ2-5|NA|TRBV5-4
CASSLGQGDQTQYF
TGTGCCAGCAGCTTAGGCCAGGGCGACCAGACCCAGTACTTC
>NA|13|TRBJ1-2|NA|TRBV6-6
CAILPGGNYGYTF
TGTGCCATTTTGCCGGGGGGCAACTATGGCTACACCTTC
>NA|13|TRBJ1-1|NA|TRBV12-5
CASFRGANTEAFF
TGTGCTAGTTTCCGGGGCGCGAACACTGAAGCTTTCTTT
>NA|12|TRBJ2-3|NA|TRBV19
CASREGGDTQYF
TGTGCCAGTAGGGAAGGAGGAGATACGCAGTATTTT
>NA|14|TRBJ2-5|NA|TRBV5-6
CASSFTEGQETQYF
TGTGCCAGCAGCTTTACGGAGGGTCAAGAGACCCAGTACTTC
>NA|14|TRBJ2-5|NA|TRBV12-3/TRBV12-4
CASSSGGPRGTQYF
TGTGCCAGCAGTTCGGGGGGCCCCCGTGGGACCCAGTACTTC
>TRBD1|14|TRBJ2-7|NA|TRBV7-2
CASSLIGQDYEQYF
TGTGCCAGCAGCCTAATAGGACAGGACTACGAGCAGTACTTC
>NA|16|TRBJ2-3|NA|TRBV9
CASSVEVGGTTDTQYF
TGTGCCAGCAGCGTAGAGGTGGGGGGAACCACAGATACGCAGTATTTT
>NA|15|TRBJ1-1|NA|TRBV3-1
CASSQSGTSNTEAFF
TGTGCCAGCAGCCAATCCGGGACCTCGAACACTGAAGCTTTCTTT
>NA|15|TRBJ2-5|NA|TRBV5-6
CASSSETEYQETQYF
TGTGCCAGCAGCTCAGAGACAGAGTACCAAGAGACCCAGTACTTC
>TRBD2|15|TRBJ2-2|NA|TRBV25-1
CASTQTGGNTGELFF
TGTGCCAGCACCCAAACGGGGGGGAACACCGGGGAGCTGTTTTTT
>NA|14|TRBJ1-2|NA|TRBV4-3
CASSQDRGAGGYTF
TGCGCCAGCAGCCAAGATAGGGGGGCTGGCGGCTACACCTTC
>TRBD2|15|TRBJ2-7|NA|TRBV7-8
CASSPFGGGSYEQYF
TGTGCCAGCAGCCCATTCGGGGGGGGTTCCTACGAGCAGTACTTC
>NA|17|TRBJ2-1|NA|TRBV7-3
CASSSDPTGGGRHEQFF
TGTGCCAGCAGCTCCGACCCCACAGGGGGGGGAAGGCATGAGCAGTTCTTC
>NA|14|TRBJ1-6|once|TRBV9
CASSTTGAGSPLHF
TGTGCCAGCAGTACCACGGGGGCCGGGTCACCCCTCCACTTT
>NA|13|TRBJ1-2|NA|TRBV6-5
CASGTEPNYGYTF
TGTGCCAGCGGCACAGAACCTAACTATGGCTACACCTTC
>NA|14|TRBJ2-5|NA|TRBV29-1
CSVSNVGRQETQYF
TGCAGCGTTTCCAACGTAGGGAGACAAGAGACCCAGTACTTC
>TRBD1|13|TRBJ1-2|NA|TRBV6-5
CASGETGGSGYTF
TGTGCCAGCGGGGAGACAGGGGGCTCGGGCTACACCTTC
>NA|15|TRBJ2-7|NA|TRBV7-9
CASSSLDWASYEQYF
TGTGCCAGCAGCTCATTGGACTGGGCCTCCTACGAGCAGTACTTC
>TRBD1|16|TRBJ1-2|NA|TRBV6-5
CASSYTRTGGESGYTF
TGTGCCAGCAGTTATACGCGGACAGGAGGGGAGAGTGGCTACACCTTC
>NA|10|TRBJ1-2|NA|TRBV25-1
CATRSYGYTF
TGTGCCACCCGTAGCTATGGCTACACCTTC
>NA|14|TRBJ2-5|NA|TRBV6-6
CASSRQEYQETQYF
TGTGCCAGCAGCCGACAGGAGTACCAAGAGACCCAGTACTTC
>NA|12|TRBJ1-5|NA|TRBV2
CASSEGTQNQHF
TGTGCCAGCAGTGAGGGAACACAGAACCAGCATTTT
>NA|14|TRBJ2-5|NA|TRBV24-1
CATSDGGQQETQYF
TGTGCCACCAGTGATGGTGGGCAGCAAGAGACCCAGTACTTC
>TRBD2|13|TRBJ2-7|NA|TRBV19
CASSPGLVVEQYF
TGTGCCAGTAGCCCGGGACTAGTCGTCGAGCAGTACTTC
>TRBD1|15|TRBJ2-7|NA|TRBV5-4
CASSMTGTGFYEQYF
TGTGCCAGCAGCATGACCGGGACAGGTTTTTACGAGCAGTACTTC